This T cell receptor (beta chain) is drawn from a study of T cell repertoires in cytomegalovirus infection. Looking at the study overall: Use of recently identified HLA-C-restricted and well-studied HLA-B-restricted CMV epitopes was part of the study. Public signatures in TCR beta pointed to CMV infection and matching HLA type. Study-wide findings and caveats: HLA-C-restricted CMV-specific TCR beta clonotypes were dominant in the ex vivo response. The cumulative frequency of public TCR beta families distinguished individuals who carried CMV together with the relevant HLA.

Turning to this clonotype: Its antigen remains unidentified.

TCRdb independently ran MiXCR on the reads; one entry per CDR3 protein. Of approximately 500,000 distinct CDR3 sequences in the sample, roughly 34% were seen once. CDR3 length: 15 residues. Per the germline V gene, CDR1 is LNHNV and CDR2 is YYDKDF (reference sequence). The J segment lost 4 bases and the V segment lost 4 bases, leaving 8 bases of the junction unmatched. Material: cultured PBMCs, obtained from culture after CMV antigen stimulation. The rearrangement uses TRBV15 and TRBJ1-1; 8 bases fit TRBD1. The receptor was isolated from a human donor in good health (CMV status not recorded). Some clones in this sample may be carry-over from other donors' samples. CDR3 sequence: CATSIPTGVGTEAFF. DNA for the CDR3: TGTGCCACCAGCATCCCGACAGGGGTGGGCACTGAAGCTTTCTTT.